Described below is a single T cell receptor (beta chain) sequence and its context. Its antigen is undetermined. The data were obtained in a study of cytomegalovirus exposure and HLA in healthy donors. Study overall: There were 85 million or so unique TCRs (from HLA-typed donors) in an early data release. Study-level results: CMV serostatus was the only immune exposure information that was available.

The CDR3 is 14 residues long. V was clipped by 4 bases and J by 1 base, with 10 bases between them. The V gene's germline CDR1 is SNHLY and CDR2 FYNNEI. Use of 60 Vbeta and 13 Jbeta primers characterized the PCR. Libraries were prepared by immunoSEQ multiplex PCR; TCRdb keeps only in-frame clonotypes and omits some of them. This sample has 100,000 to 150,000 clones, with approximately 77% found just once. Material for sequencing was PBMCs. This chain connects TRBV2 to TRBJ1-1, with no clear D. The source is a woman between 55 and 75 years old in good health and CMV-seronegative. The CDR3 nucleotides read TGTGCCAGCAGTGCTGCTATCGGGAACACTGAAGCTTTCTTT. This encodes CASSAAIGNTEAFF.